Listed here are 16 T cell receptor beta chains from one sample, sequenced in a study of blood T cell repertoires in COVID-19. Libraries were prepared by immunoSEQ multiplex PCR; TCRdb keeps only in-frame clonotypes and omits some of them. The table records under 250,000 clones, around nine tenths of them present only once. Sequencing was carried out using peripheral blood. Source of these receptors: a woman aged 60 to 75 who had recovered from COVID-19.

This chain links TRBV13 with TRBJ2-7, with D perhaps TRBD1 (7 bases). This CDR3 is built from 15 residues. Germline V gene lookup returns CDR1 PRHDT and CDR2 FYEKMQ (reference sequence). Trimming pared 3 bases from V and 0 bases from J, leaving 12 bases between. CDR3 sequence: CASSFWRDSSYEQYF. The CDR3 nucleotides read TGTGCCAGCAGCTTTTGGCGGGACAGCTCCTACGAGCAGTACTTC.

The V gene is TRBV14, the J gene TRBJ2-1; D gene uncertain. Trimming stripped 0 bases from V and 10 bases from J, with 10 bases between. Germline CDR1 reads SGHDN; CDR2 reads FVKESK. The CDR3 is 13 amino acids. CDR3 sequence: CASSQESLREQFF. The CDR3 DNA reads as TGTGCCAGCAGCCAAGAGTCGTTGCGGGAGCAGTTCTTC. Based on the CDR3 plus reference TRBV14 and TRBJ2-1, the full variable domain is EAGVTQFPSHSVIEKGQTVTLRCDPISGHDNLYWYRRVMGKEIKFLLHFVKESKQDESGMPNNRFLAERTGGTYSTLKVQPAELEDSGVYFCASSQESLREQFFGPGTRLTVL.

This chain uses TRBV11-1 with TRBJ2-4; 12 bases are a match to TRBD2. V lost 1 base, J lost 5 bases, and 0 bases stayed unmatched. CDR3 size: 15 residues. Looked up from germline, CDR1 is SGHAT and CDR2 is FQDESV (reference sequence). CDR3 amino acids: CASSLGTSGENIQYF. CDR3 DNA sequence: TGTGCCAGCAGCTTAGGGACTAGCGGGGAAAACATTCAGTACTTC.

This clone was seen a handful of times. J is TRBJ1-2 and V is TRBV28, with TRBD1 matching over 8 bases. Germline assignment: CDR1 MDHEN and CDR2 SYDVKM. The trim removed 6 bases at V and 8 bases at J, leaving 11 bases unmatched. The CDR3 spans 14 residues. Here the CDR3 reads CASRSGQGTQGYTF. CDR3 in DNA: TGTGCCAGCAGATCAGGACAGGGAACCCAAGGCTACACCTTC.

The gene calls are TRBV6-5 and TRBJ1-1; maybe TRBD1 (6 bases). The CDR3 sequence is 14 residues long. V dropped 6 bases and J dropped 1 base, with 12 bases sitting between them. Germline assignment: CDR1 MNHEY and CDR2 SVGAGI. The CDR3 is CASRVDSKNTEAFF. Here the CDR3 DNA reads TGTGCCAGCAGAGTGGACAGTAAGAACACTGAAGCTTTCTTT.

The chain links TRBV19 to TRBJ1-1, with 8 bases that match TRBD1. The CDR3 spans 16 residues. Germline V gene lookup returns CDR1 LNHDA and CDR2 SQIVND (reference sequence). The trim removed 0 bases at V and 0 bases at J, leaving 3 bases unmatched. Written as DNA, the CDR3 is TGTGCCAGTAGTATAGATGGCAGGGGGCTGAACACTGAAGCTTTCTTT. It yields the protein CASSIDGRGLNTEAFF.

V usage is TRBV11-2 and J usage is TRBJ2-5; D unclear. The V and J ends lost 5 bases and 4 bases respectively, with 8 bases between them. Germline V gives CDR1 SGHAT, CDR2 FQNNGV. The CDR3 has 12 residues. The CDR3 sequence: CASSPLRETQYF. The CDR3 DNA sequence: TGTGCCAGCAGCCCGCTTAGAGAGACCCAGTACTTC. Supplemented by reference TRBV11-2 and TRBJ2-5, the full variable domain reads EAGVAQSPRYKIIEKRQSVAFWCNPISGHATLYWYQQILGQGPKLLIQFQNNGVVDDSQLPKDRFSAERLKGVDSTLKIQPAKLEDSAVYLCASSPLRETQYFGPGTRLLVL.

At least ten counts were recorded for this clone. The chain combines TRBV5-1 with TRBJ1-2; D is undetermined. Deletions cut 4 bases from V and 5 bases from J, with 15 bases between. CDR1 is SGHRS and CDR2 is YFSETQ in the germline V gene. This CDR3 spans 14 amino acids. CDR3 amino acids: CASSPGRSEYGYTF. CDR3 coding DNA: TGCGCCAGCAGCCCGGGTAGGTCCGAATATGGCTACACCTTC.

This CDR3 is CASSPTPGQGQETQYF. As DNA, the CDR3 is TGCGCCAGCAGCCCTACCCCAGGACAGGGCCAAGAGACCCAGTACTTC. The V call is TRBV5-1, the J call TRBJ2-5; 8 bases agree with TRBD1. This CDR3 is 16 amino acids long. Germline V gene lookup returns CDR1 SGHRS and CDR2 YFSETQ. With 4 bases clipped from V and 1 base from J, the junction kept 9 bases outside the gene matches.

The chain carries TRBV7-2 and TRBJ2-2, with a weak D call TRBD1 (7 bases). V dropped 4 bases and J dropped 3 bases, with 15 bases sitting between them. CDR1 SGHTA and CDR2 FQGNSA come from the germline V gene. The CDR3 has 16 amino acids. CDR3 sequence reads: CASSSGPGGYTGELFF. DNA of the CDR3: TGTGCCAGCAGCTCCGGCCCAGGGGGGTACACCGGGGAGCTGTTTTTT.

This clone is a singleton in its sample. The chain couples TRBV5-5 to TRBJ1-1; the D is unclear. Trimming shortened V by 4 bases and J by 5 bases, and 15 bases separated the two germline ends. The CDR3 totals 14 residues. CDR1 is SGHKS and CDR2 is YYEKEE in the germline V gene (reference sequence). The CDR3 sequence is CASSPRGVETEAFF. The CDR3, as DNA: TGTGCCAGCAGCCCACGAGGAGTTGAGACTGAAGCTTTCTTT.

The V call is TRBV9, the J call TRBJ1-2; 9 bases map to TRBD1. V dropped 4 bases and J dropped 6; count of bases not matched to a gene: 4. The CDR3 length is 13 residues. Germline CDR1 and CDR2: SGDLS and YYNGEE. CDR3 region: CASSLGQGDGYTF. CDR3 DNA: TGTGCCAGCAGCCTGGGACAGGGAGATGGCTACACCTTC.

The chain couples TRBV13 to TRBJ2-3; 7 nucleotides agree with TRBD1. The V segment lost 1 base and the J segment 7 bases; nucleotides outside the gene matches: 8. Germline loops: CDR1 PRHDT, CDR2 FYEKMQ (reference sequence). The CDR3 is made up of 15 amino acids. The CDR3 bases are TGTGCCAGCAGCTTAGACAGGGGCGTGACAAATACGCAGTATTTT. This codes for CASSLDRGVTNTQYF.

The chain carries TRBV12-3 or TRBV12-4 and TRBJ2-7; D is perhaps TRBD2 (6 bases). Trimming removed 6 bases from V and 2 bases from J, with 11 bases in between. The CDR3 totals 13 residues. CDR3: CASSGGATYEQYF. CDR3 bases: TGTGCCAGCAGCGGAGGGGCCACCTACGAGCAGTACTTC.

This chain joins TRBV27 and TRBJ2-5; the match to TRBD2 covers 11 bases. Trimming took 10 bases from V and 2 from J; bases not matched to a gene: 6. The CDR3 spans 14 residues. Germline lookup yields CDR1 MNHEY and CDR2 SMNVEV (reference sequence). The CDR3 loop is CATTSGGPQETQYF. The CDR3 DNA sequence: TGTGCCACCACTAGCGGGGGCCCTCAAGAGACCCAGTACTTC.

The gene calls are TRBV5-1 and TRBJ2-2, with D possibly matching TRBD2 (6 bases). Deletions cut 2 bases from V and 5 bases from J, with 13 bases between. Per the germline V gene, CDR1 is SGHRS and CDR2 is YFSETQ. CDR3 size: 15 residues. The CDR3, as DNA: TGCGCCAGCAGCTTAGATACGGGGGAAACCGGGGAGCTGTTTTTT. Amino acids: CASSLDTGETGELFF. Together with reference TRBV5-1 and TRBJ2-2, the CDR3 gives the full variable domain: KAGVTQTPRYLIKTRGQQVTLSCSPISGHRSVSWYQQTPGQGLQFLFEYFSETQRNKGNFPGRFSGRQFSNSRSEMNVSTLELGDSALYLCASSLDTGETGELFFGEGSRLTVL.